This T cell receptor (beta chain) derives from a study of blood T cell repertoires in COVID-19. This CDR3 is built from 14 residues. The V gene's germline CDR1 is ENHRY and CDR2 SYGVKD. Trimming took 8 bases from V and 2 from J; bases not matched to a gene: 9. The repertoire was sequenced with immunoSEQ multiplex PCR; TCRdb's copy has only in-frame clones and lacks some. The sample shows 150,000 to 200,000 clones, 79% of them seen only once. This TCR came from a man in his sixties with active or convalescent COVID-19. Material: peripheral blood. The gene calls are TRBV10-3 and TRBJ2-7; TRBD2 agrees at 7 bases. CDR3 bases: TGTGCCATCTCCGCGGGAGTTTCGGCCTACGAGCAGTACTTC. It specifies CAISAGVSAYEQYF.